The rows below give T cell receptor beta chains drawn from one sample of a study of beta chain features in type 1 diabetes. Some clones are missing from TCRdb's copy, which holds only in-frame ones; the method was immunoSEQ multiplex PCR. The sample lists about 340,000 clones; approximately 13% were seen once. Source material: naive CD4+ T cells from blood. These receptors all stem from a woman under 30 with type 1 diabetes. The CDR3 runs from the conserved cysteine through the conserved F or W. D genes are given only for firm matches. The size field is filled for only some rows; it gives once, few, many or a size class.

v_call,d_call,j_call,clone_size,cdr3_aa,cdr3_nt
TRBV19,TRBD2,TRBJ2-1,NA,CASSATGTSSREQFF,TGTGCCAGTAGCGCCACCGGGACTAGCAGCCGTGAGCAGTTCTTC
TRBV5-1,TRBD2,TRBJ2-3,NA,CASSPEGLAGSTDTQYF,TGCGCCAGCAGCCCGGAGGGACTAGCGGGAAGCACAGATACGCAGTATTTT
TRBV4-3,TRBD1,TRBJ1-4,NA,CASSHGDRDDEKLFF,TGCGCCAGCAGCCACGGGGACAGGGACGATGAAAAACTGTTTTTT
TRBV15,TRBD1,TRBJ1-5,few,CATSRDPDRGSQHF,TGTGCCACCAGCAGAGATCCGGACAGGGGTTCCCAGCATTTT
TRBV9,TRBD2,TRBJ2-1,few,CASSVLAGVDEQFF,TGTGCCAGCAGCGTACTAGCGGGAGTGGATGAGCAGTTCTTC
TRBV5-1,TRBD1,TRBJ1-2,few,CASSPWTGPNYGYTF,TGCGCCAGCAGCCCCTGGACAGGGCCAAACTATGGCTACACCTTC
TRBV9,NA,TRBJ2-1,NA,CASPGNYCGPTDEQFF,TGTGCCAGCCCCGGGAACTATTGCGGCCCCACGGATGAGCAGTTCTTC
TRBV19,NA,TRBJ1-1,few,CASSIRGGNTEAFF,TGTGCCAGTAGTATACGGGGGGGAAACACTGAAGCTTTCTTT
TRBV30,TRBD1,TRBJ1-6,once,CAWLGQPNSPLHF,TGTGCCTGGTTGGGACAGCCTAATTCACCCCTCCACTTT
TRBV25-1,TRBD2,TRBJ2-3,NA,CASSEWGGSDTQYF,TGTGCCAGCAGTGAATGGGGAGGGTCAGATACGCAGTATTTT
TRBV15,TRBD1,TRBJ2-7,NA,CATSSRTGKHEQYF,TGTGCCACCAGCAGCCGGACAGGGAAGCACGAGCAGTACTTC
TRBV18,NA,TRBJ1-2,few,CASSPPSTVETSYTF,TGTGCCAGCTCACCACCCTCGACAGTAGAAACCAGCTACACCTTC
TRBV9,NA,TRBJ2-1,NA,CASSPYPGGLVGPVSYNEQFF,TGTGCCAGCAGCCCGTACCCCGGGGGGCTAGTCGGTCCAGTATCCTACAATGAGCAGTTCTTC
TRBV18,TRBD1,TRBJ2-1,NA,CASSLLSRDRVHNEQFF,TGTGCCAGCTCACTCCTCTCCCGGGACAGGGTGCACAATGAGCAGTTCTTC
TRBV5-1,TRBD2,TRBJ2-1,few,CASSLALAGEQFF,TGCGCCAGCAGCTTGGCACTAGCGGGGGAGCAGTTCTTC
TRBV7-2,TRBD1,TRBJ1-2,few,CASSYRDRNYGYTF,TGTGCCAGCAGTTACCGGGACAGGAACTATGGCTACACCTTC
TRBV5-1,NA,TRBJ2-3,few,CASSSGLQYTDTQYF,TGCGCCAGCAGCTCAGGACTACAATACACAGATACGCAGTATTTT
TRBV21-1,NA,TRBJ2-5,few,CASSRDRGYQETQYF,TGTGCCAGCAGCCGCGACAGGGGCTACCAAGAGACCCAGTACTTC
TRBV15,NA,TRBJ2-2,NA,CATRGVGLNTGELFF,TGTGCCACCAGAGGGGTGGGTCTGAACACCGGGGAGCTGTTTTTT
TRBV4-1,TRBD1,TRBJ2-1,NA,CASSQGSARGRDNEQFF,TGCGCCAGCAGCCAAGGATCGGCCAGGGGGCGCGACAATGAGCAGTTCTTC
TRBV14,NA,TRBJ2-4,few,CASSQETGIPKYF,TGTGCCAGCAGCCAAGAAACAGGGATTCCCAAGTACTTC
TRBV27,TRBD2,TRBJ2-2,NA,CASSLSGTNTGELFF,TGTGCCAGCAGTTTAAGCGGGACGAACACCGGGGAGCTGTTTTTT